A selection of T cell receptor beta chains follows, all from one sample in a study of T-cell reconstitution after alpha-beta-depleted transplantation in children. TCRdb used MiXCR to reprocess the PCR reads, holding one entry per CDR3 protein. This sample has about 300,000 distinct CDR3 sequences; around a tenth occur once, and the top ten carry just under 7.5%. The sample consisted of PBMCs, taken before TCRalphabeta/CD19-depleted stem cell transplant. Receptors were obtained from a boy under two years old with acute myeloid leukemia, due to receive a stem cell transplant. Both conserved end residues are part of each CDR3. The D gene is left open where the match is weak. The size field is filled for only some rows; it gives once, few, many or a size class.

CDR3aa: CASNLPGALNEQFF
CDR3nt: TGTGCCAGCAACCTGCCCGGGGCCCTCAATGAGCAGTTCTTC
v_gene: TRBV6-1
abundance: few
j_gene: TRBJ2-1
d_gene: .

CDR3aa: CASSLSGRISYGYTF
CDR3nt: TGTGCCAGCAGCTTATCAGGGAGAATTAGTTATGGCTACACCTTC
v_gene: TRBV7-9
abundance: many
j_gene: TRBJ1-2
d_gene: .

CDR3aa: CASSHGEKLFF
CDR3nt: TGCGCCAGCAGCCATGGGGAAAAACTGTTTTTT
v_gene: TRBV5-1
abundance: .
j_gene: TRBJ1-4
d_gene: .

CDR3aa: CASSYTDSFSGANVLTF
CDR3nt: TGTGCCAGCAGTTACACGGACAGCTTTTCTGGGGCCAACGTCCTGACTTTC
v_gene: TRBV6-5
abundance: few
j_gene: TRBJ2-6
d_gene: .

CDR3aa: CASSKGYNTEAFF
CDR3nt: TGTGCCAGCAGCAAGGGGTATAACACTGAAGCTTTCTTT
v_gene: TRBV28
abundance: many
j_gene: TRBJ1-1
d_gene: .

CDR3aa: CASSKGTAFRYEQYF
CDR3nt: TGTGCCAGCAGTAAAGGGACAGCGTTTCGGTACGAGCAGTACTTC
v_gene: TRBV27
abundance: many
j_gene: TRBJ2-7
d_gene: TRBD1

CDR3aa: CAWSVLGGGRDTQYF
CDR3nt: TGTGCCTGGAGTGTACTGGGGGGGGGGAGAGATACGCAGTATTTT
v_gene: TRBV30
abundance: .
j_gene: TRBJ2-3
d_gene: TRBD2

CDR3aa: CASSVQLGHGGYTF
CDR3nt: TGTGCCAGCAGCGTCCAGCTCGGGCACGGTGGCTACACCTTC
v_gene: TRBV9
abundance: many
j_gene: TRBJ1-2
d_gene: .

CDR3aa: CASSVGRQGEQFF
CDR3nt: TGTGCCAGCAGTGTAGGCCGGCAGGGTGAGCAGTTCTTC
v_gene: TRBV2
abundance: .
j_gene: TRBJ2-1
d_gene: .

CDR3aa: CASSPGSGANVLTF
CDR3nt: TGCGCCAGCAGCCCTGGCTCTGGGGCCAACGTCCTGACTTTC
v_gene: TRBV5-1
abundance: many
j_gene: TRBJ2-6
d_gene: .

CDR3aa: CAERGPQSNQPQHF
CDR3nt: TGTGCCGAAAGGGGCCCCCAGAGCAATCAGCCCCAGCATTTT
v_gene: TRBV21-1
abundance: many
j_gene: TRBJ1-5
d_gene: .

CDR3aa: CASSLSDTGSPLHF
CDR3nt: TGTGCCAGCAGTTTAAGTGATACGGGTTCACCCCTCCACTTT
v_gene: TRBV12-3/TRBV12-4
abundance: few
j_gene: TRBJ1-6
d_gene: .

CDR3aa: CASSLGGAADTQYF
CDR3nt: TGTGCCAGCAGCTTAGGAGGGGCAGCAGATACGCAGTATTTT
v_gene: TRBV7-2
abundance: .
j_gene: TRBJ2-3
d_gene: .

CDR3aa: CASSPGGVGEQFF
CDR3nt: TGCGCCAGCAGCCCTGGGGGGGTCGGTGAGCAGTTCTTC
v_gene: TRBV5-1
abundance: .
j_gene: TRBJ2-1
d_gene: TRBD2

CDR3aa: CASSSQGAHSEKLFF
CDR3nt: TGTGCCAGCAGTTCCCAGGGGGCGCATAGTGAAAAACTGTTTTTT
v_gene: TRBV12-3/TRBV12-4
abundance: many
j_gene: TRBJ1-4
d_gene: TRBD1

CDR3aa: CASSYGGYSGNTIYF
CDR3nt: TGTGCCAGCAGTTACGGGGGGTACTCTGGAAACACCATATATTTT
v_gene: TRBV6-5
abundance: few
j_gene: TRBJ1-3
d_gene: .

CDR3aa: CASSDDADTQYF
CDR3nt: TGTGCCAGCAGCGATGACGCAGATACGCAGTATTTT
v_gene: TRBV9
abundance: many
j_gene: TRBJ2-3
d_gene: .

CDR3aa: CASSLGFSEAFF
CDR3nt: TGCGCCAGCAGCTTGGGTTTCTCTGAAGCTTTCTTT
v_gene: TRBV5-1
abundance: many
j_gene: TRBJ1-1
d_gene: .

CDR3aa: CAISESTGTSARTDTQYF
CDR3nt: TGTGCCATCAGTGAGTCTACCGGGACTAGCGCCCGAACAGATACGCAGTATTTT
v_gene: TRBV10-3
abundance: many
j_gene: TRBJ2-3
d_gene: TRBD2

CDR3aa: CASGVVRATDTQYF
CDR3nt: TGTGCCAGTGGGGTCGTCAGGGCCACAGATACGCAGTATTTT
v_gene: TRBV12-3/TRBV12-4
abundance: .
j_gene: TRBJ2-3
d_gene: .

CDR3aa: CAISEYGTGGYEQYF
CDR3nt: TGTGCCATCAGTGAGTATGGGACAGGGGGCTACGAGCAGTACTTC
v_gene: TRBV10-3
abundance: many
j_gene: TRBJ2-7
d_gene: TRBD1

CDR3aa: CASSRQGGTDSNHPQHF
CDR3nt: TGTGCCAGCTCACGCCAGGGGGGAACAGATAGCAATCACCCCCAGCATTTT
v_gene: TRBV18
abundance: many
j_gene: TRBJ1-5
d_gene: TRBD1

CDR3aa: CASSLEKGSSGANVLTF
CDR3nt: TGTGCCAGCAGCTTAGAAAAGGGATCCTCTGGGGCCAACGTCCTGACTTTC
v_gene: TRBV11-2
abundance: many
j_gene: TRBJ2-6
d_gene: .

CDR3aa: CSVGRTVEAFF
CDR3nt: TGCAGCGTTGGTCGGACAGTTGAAGCTTTCTTT
v_gene: TRBV29-1
abundance: many
j_gene: TRBJ1-1
d_gene: .

CDR3aa: CASSRLIGEGKETQYF
CDR3nt: TGTGCCAGCAGTCGCCTGATCGGGGAGGGTAAAGAGACCCAGTACTTC
v_gene: TRBV6-1
abundance: many
j_gene: TRBJ2-5
d_gene: TRBD2

CDR3aa: CASSYNSDRTYEQYF
CDR3nt: TGTGCCAGCAGTTACAATTCGGACAGAACCTACGAGCAGTACTTC
v_gene: TRBV6-5
abundance: many
j_gene: TRBJ2-7
d_gene: .

CDR3aa: CASSFAGYYEDTQYF
CDR3nt: TGCGCCAGCAGCTTTGCCGGGTATTACGAAGATACGCAGTATTTT
v_gene: TRBV5-1
abundance: once
j_gene: TRBJ2-3
d_gene: .

CDR3aa: CASSFGRGPYEQYF
CDR3nt: TGTGCCAGCAGTTTTGGGCGGGGGCCCTACGAGCAGTACTTC
v_gene: TRBV27
abundance: .
j_gene: TRBJ2-7
d_gene: .

CDR3aa: CASSLAQGYYGYTF
CDR3nt: TGTGCCAGCAGTTTAGCTCAGGGGTACTATGGCTACACCTTC
v_gene: TRBV28
abundance: few
j_gene: TRBJ1-2
d_gene: .